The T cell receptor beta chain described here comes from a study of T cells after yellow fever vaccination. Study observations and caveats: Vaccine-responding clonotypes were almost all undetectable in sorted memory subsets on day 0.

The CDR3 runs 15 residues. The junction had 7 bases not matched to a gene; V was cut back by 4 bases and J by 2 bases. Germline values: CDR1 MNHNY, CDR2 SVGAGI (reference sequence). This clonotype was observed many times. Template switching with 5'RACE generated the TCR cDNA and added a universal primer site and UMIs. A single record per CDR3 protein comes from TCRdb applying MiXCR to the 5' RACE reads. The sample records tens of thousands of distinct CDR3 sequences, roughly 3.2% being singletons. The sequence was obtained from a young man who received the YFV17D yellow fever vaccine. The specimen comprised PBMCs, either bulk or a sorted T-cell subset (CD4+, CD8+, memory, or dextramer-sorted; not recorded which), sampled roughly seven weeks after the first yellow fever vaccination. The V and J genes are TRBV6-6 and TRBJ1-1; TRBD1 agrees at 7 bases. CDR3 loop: CASSSTGQGNTEAFF. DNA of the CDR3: TGTGCCAGCAGTTCGACAGGGCAGGGAAACACTGAAGCTTTCTTT.